This T cell receptor (beta chain) was identified in a study of control samples from healthy donors and cancer patients. CDR3 length equals 16 residues. J was trimmed by 2 bases and V by 6 bases; bases with no gene match: 10. Germline CDR1 reads SGHAT; CDR2 reads FQNNGV. Measured with immunoSEQ multiplex PCR; TCRdb has only the in-frame clones, and not every one. The sample holds 150,000 to 200,000 clones, about 91% seen once. The chain couples TRBV11-2 to TRBJ1-3; TRBD1 aligns across 7 bases. The receptor was derived from a woman aged 40-49 years in good health. The sequenced sample consisted of blood. The CDR3 region is CASSRLGTDPGNTIYF. In DNA, the CDR3 is TGTGCCAGCAGTCGTCTAGGGACAGACCCTGGAAACACCATATATTTT.